This record looks at one T cell receptor (beta chain) sequence and its context. CDR3 length equals 15 residues. V lost 6 bases to trimming and J lost 6 bases; unmatched junction nucleotides: 5. CDR1 is MDHEN and CDR2 is SYDVKM in the germline V gene. The sample is drawn from a study of T cell changes during pregnancy in multiple sclerosis. The table came from immunoSEQ multiplex PCR; TCRdb's copy has only in-frame clones and leaves some out. The repertoire includes under 25,000 clones, about nine tenths of them detected once, and about 13% sits in the top ten. The chain employs TRBV28 and TRBJ1-6; 10 bases fit TRBD1. Sequences were derived from CD8+ T cells from peripheral blood mononuclear cells, sampled in the first trimester of pregnancy. This receptor was obtained from a female donor in good health, enrolled as a control in a pregnancy study. The CDR3 loop is CASRTRTGGNSPLHF. In DNA, the CDR3 is TGTGCCAGCAGAACAAGGACAGGGGGTAATTCACCCCTCCACTTT.